The present entry profiles one T cell receptor (beta chain) with its context. Its target is not known. Using immunoSEQ multiplex PCR, the repertoire was profiled, and TCRdb retains in-frame clones only, with some absent. The data show roughly 180,000 clones, around 90% seen once. V was clipped by 4 bases and J by 0 bases; unmatched bases: 9. The CDR3 sequence is 17 residues long. CDR1 is MNHEY, CDR2 SVGEGT, per germline. The data were obtained in a study of T cell responses to AZD1222 COVID-19 vaccine. Overall study results and limits: Every sample of the repertoires postdated the peak T cell response. Baseline serostatus was positive in only a handful of AZD1222 recipients. The donor group comprised mostly white British people and more females; the analysis possibly underestimated clonal diversity.

Analysis merged second doses at about 4 or about 12 weeks. This sample comprised peripheral blood, obtained 28 days after the second AZD1222 dose. This TCR came from an adult who received the AZD1222 COVID-19 vaccine. The V gene is TRBV6-2 or TRBV6-3, the J gene TRBJ2-1; 7 bases align to TRBD2. The chain's CDR3 is CASSWQAGPSSYNEQFF. The DNA for the CDR3 is TGTGCCAGCAGTTGGCAAGCGGGACCCAGCTCCTACAATGAGCAGTTCTTC.